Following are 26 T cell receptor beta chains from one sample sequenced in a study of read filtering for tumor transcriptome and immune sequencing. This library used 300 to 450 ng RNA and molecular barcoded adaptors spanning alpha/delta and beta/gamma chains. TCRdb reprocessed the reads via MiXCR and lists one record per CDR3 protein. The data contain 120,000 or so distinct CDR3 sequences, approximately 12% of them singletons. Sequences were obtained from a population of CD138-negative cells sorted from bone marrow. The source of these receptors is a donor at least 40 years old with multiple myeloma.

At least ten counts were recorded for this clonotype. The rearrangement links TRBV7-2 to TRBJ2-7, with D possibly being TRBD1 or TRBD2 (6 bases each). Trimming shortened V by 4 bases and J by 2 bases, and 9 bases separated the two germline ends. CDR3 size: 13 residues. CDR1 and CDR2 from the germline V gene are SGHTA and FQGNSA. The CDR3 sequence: CASSSGAAYEQYF. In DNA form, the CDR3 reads TGTGCCAGCAGCTCGGGGGCGGCCTACGAGCAGTACTTC.

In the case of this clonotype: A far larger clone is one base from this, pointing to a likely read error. The CDR3 reads CASRPDSHIDEQYF. The DNA of the CDR3 is TGTGCCAGCAGGCCGGACAGCCATATCGACGAGCAGTACTTC. The chain combines TRBV6-1 with TRBJ2-7, with a tentative D call TRBD1 (6 bases). In germline, CDR1 is MNHNS, CDR2 SASEGT. The CDR3 has 14 amino acids. V was cut by 6 bases and J by 5 bases, with 17 bases left in between.

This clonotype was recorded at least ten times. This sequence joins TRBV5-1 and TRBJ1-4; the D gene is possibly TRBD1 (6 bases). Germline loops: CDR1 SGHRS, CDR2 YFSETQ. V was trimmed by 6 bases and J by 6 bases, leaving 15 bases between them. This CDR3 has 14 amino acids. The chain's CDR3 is CASTGGQTDEKLFF. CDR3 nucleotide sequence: TGCGCCAGCACTGGAGGACAGACCGATGAAAAACTGTTTTTT.

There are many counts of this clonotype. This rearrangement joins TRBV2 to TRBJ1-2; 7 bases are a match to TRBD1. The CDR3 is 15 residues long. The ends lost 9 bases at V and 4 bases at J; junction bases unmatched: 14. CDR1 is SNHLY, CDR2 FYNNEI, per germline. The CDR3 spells CASTNRQGIFYGYTF. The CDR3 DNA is TGTGCCAGTACCAACCGACAGGGAATCTTCTATGGCTACACCTTC.

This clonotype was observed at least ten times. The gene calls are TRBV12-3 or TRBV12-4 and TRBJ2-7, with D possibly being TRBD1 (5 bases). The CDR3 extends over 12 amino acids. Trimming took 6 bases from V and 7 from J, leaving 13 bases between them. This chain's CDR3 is CASRSTVLEQYF. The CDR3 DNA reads TGTGCCAGCAGGTCGACAGTCCTGGAGCAGTACTTC.

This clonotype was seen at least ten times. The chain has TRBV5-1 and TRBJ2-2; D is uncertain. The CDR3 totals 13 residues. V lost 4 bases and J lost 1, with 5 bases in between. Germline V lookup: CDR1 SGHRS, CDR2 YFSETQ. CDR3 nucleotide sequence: TGCGCCAGCAGCACCAGGAACACCGGGGAGCTGTTTTTT. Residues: CASSTRNTGELFF.

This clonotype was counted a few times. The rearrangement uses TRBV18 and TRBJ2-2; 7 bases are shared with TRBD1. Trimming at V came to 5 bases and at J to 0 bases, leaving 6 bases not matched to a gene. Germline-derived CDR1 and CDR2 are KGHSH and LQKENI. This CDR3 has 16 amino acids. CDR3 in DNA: TGTGCCAGCTCATCTGGACAGGACGCGAACACCGGGGAGCTGTTTTTT. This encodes CASSSGQDANTGELFF. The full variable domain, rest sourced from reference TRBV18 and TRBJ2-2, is NAGVMQNPRHLVRRRGQEARLRCSPMKGHSHVYWYRQLPEEGLKFMVYLQKENIIDESGMPKERFSAEFPKEGPSILRIQQVVRGDSAAYFCASSSGQDANTGELFFGEGSRLTVL.

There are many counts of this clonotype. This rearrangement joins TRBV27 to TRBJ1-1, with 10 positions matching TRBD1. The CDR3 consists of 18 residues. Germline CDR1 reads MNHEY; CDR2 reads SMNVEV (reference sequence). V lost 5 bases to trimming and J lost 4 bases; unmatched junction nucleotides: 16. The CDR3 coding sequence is TGTGCCAGCAGTCGCCGGACAGGGGGGTCCGGGAGGACCACTGAAGCTTTCTTT. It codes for CASSRRTGGSGRTTEAFF.

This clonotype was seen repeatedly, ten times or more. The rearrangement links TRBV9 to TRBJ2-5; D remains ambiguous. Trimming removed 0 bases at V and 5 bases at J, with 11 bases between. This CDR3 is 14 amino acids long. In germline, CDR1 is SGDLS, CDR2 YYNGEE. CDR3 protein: CASSVAIEGETQYF. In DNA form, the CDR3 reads TGTGCCAGCAGCGTAGCCATCGAAGGGGAGACCCAGTACTTC.

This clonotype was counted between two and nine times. The DNA of the CDR3 is TGTGCCAGCGGTGGTTTTAAAGCTAGCACAGATACGCAGTATTTT. As protein: CASGGFKASTDTQYF. The gene calls are TRBV2 and TRBJ2-3; D gene ambiguous. Trimming cost V 8 bases and J 0 bases, with 15 bases left between them. Germline loops: CDR1 SNHLY, CDR2 FYNNEI. CDR3 length: 15 residues.

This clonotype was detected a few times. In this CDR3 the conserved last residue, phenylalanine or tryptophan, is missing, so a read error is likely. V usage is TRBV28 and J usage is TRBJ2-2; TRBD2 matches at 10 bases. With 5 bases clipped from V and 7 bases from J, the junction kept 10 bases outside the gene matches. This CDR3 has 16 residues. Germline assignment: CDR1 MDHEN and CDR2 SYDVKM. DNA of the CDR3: TGTGCCAGCAGTATCCTAGCGGGGGCTGGGTACGGGGAGCTGTTTCTT. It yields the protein CASSILAGAGYGELFL.

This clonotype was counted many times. Written as DNA, the CDR3 is TGCGCCAGCAGCTTACAGGGGCACTCTGGGGCCAACGTCCTGACTTTC. Its protein product is CASSLQGHSGANVLTF. V usage is TRBV5-1 and J usage is TRBJ2-6, with 7 bases lining up with TRBD1. The CDR3 extends over 16 amino acids. Germline-derived CDR1 and CDR2 are SGHRS and YFSETQ. V gave up 2 bases and J gave up 0 bases; unmatched junction bases: 2.

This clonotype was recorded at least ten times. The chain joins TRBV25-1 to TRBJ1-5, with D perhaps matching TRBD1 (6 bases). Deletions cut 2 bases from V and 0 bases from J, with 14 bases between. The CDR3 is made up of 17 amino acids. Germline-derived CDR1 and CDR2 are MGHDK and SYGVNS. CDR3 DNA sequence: TGTGCCAGCAGTGAAGGAGGCAGGGGTGGTAGCAATCAGCCCCAGCATTTT. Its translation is CASSEGGRGGSNQPQHF.

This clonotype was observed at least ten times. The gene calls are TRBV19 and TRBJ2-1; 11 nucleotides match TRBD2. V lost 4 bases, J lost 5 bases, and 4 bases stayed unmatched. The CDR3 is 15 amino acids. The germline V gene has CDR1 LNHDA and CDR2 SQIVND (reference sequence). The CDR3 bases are TGTGCCAGTAGTAGACTAGCGGGGAACAACAATGAGCAGTTCTTC. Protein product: CASSRLAGNNNEQFF.

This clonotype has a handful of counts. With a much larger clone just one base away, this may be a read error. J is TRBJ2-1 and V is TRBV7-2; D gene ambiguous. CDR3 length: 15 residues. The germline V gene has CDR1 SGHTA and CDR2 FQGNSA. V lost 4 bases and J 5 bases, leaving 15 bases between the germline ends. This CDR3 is CASSSRTERNNEQFF. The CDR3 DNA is TGTGCCAGCAGCTCACGGACGGAGAGAAACAATGAGCAGTTCTTC.

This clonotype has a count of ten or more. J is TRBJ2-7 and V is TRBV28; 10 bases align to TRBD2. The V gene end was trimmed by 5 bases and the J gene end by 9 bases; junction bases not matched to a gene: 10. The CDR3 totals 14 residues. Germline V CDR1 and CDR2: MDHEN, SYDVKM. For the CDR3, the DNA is TGTGCCAGCAGTCTCTCACTAGCGGGAACGGCGCAGTACTTC. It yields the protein CASSLSLAGTAQYF.

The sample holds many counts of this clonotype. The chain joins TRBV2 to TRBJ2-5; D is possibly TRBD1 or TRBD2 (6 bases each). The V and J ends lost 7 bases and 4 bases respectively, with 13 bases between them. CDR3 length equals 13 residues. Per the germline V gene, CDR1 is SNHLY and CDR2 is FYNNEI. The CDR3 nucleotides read TGTGCCAGCAACAGAGGGGGAGGAGAGACCCAGTACTTC. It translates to CASNRGGGETQYF. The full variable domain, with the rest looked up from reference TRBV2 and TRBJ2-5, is EPEVTQTPSHQVTQMGQEVILRCVPISNHLYFYWYRQILGQKVEFLVSFYNNEISEKSEIFDDQFSVERPDGSNFTLKIRSTKLEDSAMYFCASNRGGGETQYFGPGTRLLVL.

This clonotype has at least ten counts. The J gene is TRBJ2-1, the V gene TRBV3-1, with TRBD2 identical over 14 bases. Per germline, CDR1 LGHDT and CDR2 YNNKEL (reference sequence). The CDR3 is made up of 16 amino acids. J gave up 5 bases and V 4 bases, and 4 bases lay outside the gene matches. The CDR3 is CASSRRTSGRNNEQFF. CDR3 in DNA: TGTGCCAGCAGCCGCAGGACTAGCGGGAGGAACAATGAGCAGTTCTTC.

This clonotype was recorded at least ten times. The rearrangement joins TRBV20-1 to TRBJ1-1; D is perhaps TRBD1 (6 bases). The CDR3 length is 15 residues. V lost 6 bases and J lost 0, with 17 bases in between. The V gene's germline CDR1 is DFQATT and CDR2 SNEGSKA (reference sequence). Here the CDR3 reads CSAQNRQAMNTEAFF. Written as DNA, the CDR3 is TGCAGTGCCCAGAATAGACAGGCAATGAACACTGAAGCTTTCTTT.

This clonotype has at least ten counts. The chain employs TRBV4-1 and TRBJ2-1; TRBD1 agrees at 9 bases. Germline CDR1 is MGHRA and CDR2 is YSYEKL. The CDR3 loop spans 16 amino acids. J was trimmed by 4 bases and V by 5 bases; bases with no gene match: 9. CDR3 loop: CASSGGGTGLYNEQFF. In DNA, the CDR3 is TGCGCCAGCAGCGGGGGGGGGACAGGGCTATACAATGAGCAGTTCTTC.

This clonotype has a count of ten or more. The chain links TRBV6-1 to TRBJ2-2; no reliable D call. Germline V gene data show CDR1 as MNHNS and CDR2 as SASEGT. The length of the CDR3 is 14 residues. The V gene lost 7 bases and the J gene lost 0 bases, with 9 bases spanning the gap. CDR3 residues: CASTRGSNTGELFF. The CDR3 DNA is TGTGCCAGCACGAGAGGTTCGAACACCGGGGAGCTGTTTTTT.

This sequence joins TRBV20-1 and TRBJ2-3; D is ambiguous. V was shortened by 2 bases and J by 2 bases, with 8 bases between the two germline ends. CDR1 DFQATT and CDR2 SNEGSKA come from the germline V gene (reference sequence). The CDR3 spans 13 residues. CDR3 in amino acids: CSARPVNTDTQYF. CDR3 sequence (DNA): TGCAGTGCTAGACCCGTAAACACAGATACGCAGTATTTT.

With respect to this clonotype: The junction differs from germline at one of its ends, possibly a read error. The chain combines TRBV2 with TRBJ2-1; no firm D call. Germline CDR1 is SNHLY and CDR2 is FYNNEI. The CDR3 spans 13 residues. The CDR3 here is CACSLDPYNEQFF. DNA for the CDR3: TGTGCCTGCAGTTTAGACCCATACAATGAGCAGTTCTTC. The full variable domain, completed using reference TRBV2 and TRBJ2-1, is EPEVTQTPSHQVTQMGQEVILRCVPISNHLYFYWYRQILGQKVEFLVSFYNNEISEKSEIFDDQFSVERPDGSNFTLKIRSTKLEDSAMYFCACSLDPYNEQFFGPGTRLTVL.

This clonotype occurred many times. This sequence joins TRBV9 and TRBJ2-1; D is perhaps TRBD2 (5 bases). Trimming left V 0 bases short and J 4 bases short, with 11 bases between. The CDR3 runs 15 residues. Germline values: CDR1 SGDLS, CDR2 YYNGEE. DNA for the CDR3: TGTGCCAGCAGCGTAGCGGGAAAAGGATACAATGAGCAGTTCTTC. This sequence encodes CASSVAGKGYNEQFF.

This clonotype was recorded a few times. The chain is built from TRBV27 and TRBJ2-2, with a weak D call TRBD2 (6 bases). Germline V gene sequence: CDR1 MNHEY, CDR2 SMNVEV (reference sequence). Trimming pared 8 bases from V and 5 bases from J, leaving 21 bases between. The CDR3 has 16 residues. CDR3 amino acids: CASGLSRGVGTGELFF. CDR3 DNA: TGTGCCAGCGGGTTATCCCGCGGGGTAGGGACCGGGGAGCTGTTTTTT.

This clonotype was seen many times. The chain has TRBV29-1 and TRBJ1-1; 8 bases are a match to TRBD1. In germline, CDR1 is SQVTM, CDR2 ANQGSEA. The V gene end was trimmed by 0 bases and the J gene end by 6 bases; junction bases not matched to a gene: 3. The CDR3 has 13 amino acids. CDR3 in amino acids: CSVEEAGGSEAFF. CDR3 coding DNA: TGCAGCGTTGAAGAGGCAGGGGGCTCTGAAGCTTTCTTT.